The T cell receptor beta chain under discussion was sequenced for a study of T cell clonotyping in hematopoietic cell transplantation (dated by TCRdb to about 2021). Turning to the overall study: Recipient samples taken before transplant were collected after cytoreduction. A total of 130 to 150 blood samples were gathered in the study from 30 to 35 consecutive transplant recipients along with their related donors. Patient recruitment ran from 2015 to January 2017, and follow-up continued until late 2020 or death.

What the study reported, not specific to this receptor: Donor and pretransplant recipient Inverse Simpson Index values predicted broader posttransplant TCR repertoire diversity. The sample size was limited, and because cells were not sorted, the contributions of CD4 and CD8 repertoires could not be separated. A decrease in recipient TCR diversity was observed after transplant, and a progressive increase in pathologically expanded clonotypes was seen from day 30 to day 180. Only a small fraction of recipient repertoires overlapped donor repertoires, with over 97% appearing de novo at the given depth.

This clone has only one observation. No antigen is known for it. No per-base quality is available; no much larger clone lies one base away. The CDR3 runs 13 amino acids, cysteine and phenylalanine included. Just CDR3 DNA is preserved here, 39 bases in frame from base 1. In the germline V gene, CDR1 corresponds to SNHLY and CDR2 to FYNNEI. The junction shows trimming of 4 bases on V and 4 bases on J, plus 10 bases between the germline ends. The sample's time point label, decoded: recipient sample about 28 days before transplant, after cytoreduction. Blood from recipients was drawn roughly 28 days before transplant, then again at days 30, 100 and 180 after transplant. Nuclei Lysis Solution was used to extract genomic DNA from fresh or cryopreserved unfractionated peripheral blood mononuclear cells. The immunoSEQ assay, a bias-controlled multiplex PCR using V- and J-specific primers, was used to amplify TCR beta CDR3 regions from genomic DNA. A second PCR step added a proprietary barcode and Illumina adapter sequences to the CDR3 amplicons. An Illumina MiSeq instrument was used to sequence the CDR3 libraries. Turning to the authors' computational methods: Export and quality control were done with immunoSEQ Analyzer 3.0, while downstream analyses used R Bioconductor and Immunarch. Only productive rearrangements within the normalized downsampled data set were used in the calculation of repertoire metrics. Pathologically expanded clonotypes were defined as those larger than 5 templates in the normalized cohort. The Inverse Simpson Index was used to measure repertoire diversity. The non-normalized data set was used for CMV-specificity analyses so that all clonotypes could be captured. The clones in this table, taken by TCRdb from immuneACCESS, are in-frame only. Not every clone is retained; where verified, under half of the shortfall comes from an unresolved V gene, and the cause of the rest is unknown. Clone size and V and J calls were adopted from that table, with D and trimming inferred from the DNA. The sample yields about 50,000 clones; 85% to 90% were counted once. Clones ranked in the top ten supply about 6.1% of the sample.

This chain is built from TRBV2 and TRBJ2-5; TRBD2 is possibly the D segment (5 matching bases). This specimen was peripheral blood mononuclear cells, taken before stem cell transplant. This receptor was taken from a man aged 55 to 69 with biphenotypic leukemia. Some clones in this sample may be carry-over from other donors' samples. The CDR3 reads CASSGSEGETQYF. The DNA sequence reads TGTGCCAGCAGTGGATCTGAGGGAGAGACCCAGTACTTC.